What follows describes a single T cell receptor (beta chain). As yet, its antigen is unknown. The entry originates in a study of shared clonotypes between healthy human individuals. Study-wide context: The study used three CD4 naive, three CD4 memory, two CD8 naive and one CD8 memory plate per donor.

Combining CD45RO+ cells with CCR7-negative CD45RA+ TemRA cells gave CD8 memory. Assay used: immunoSEQ multiplex PCR; TCRdb lists only in-frame clones, some missing. The sample gives some 700,000 clones, roughly 87% of which show up once; roughly 36% is in the top ten. General study findings and limits: It was anticipated that sequencing depth would influence how many clonotypes donors shared. Larger estimated richness was generally recorded for naive subsets relative to memory subsets.

The V gene lost 5 bases and the J gene lost 0 bases, with 17 bases spanning the gap. The CDR3 is 17 residues long. Germline CDR1 and CDR2: MNHEY and SMNVEV (reference sequence). The V call is TRBV27, the J call TRBJ2-4; D is unclear. This TCR was recovered from a man aged 18 to 29 in good health. Some clones in this sample may be carry-over from other donors' samples. Sequences were obtained from memory CD8+ T cells from PBMCs. The subset is: CD45RO+ cells pooled with CCR7-negative TemRA cells. The CDR3 coding sequence is TGTGCCAGCAGTCCCTCGTCTTACAGTCTAGCCAAAAACATTCAGTACTTC. Residues: CASSPSSYSLAKNIQYF.